This entry features one T cell receptor beta chain sequence. Its antigen is unidentified. This specimen comes from a study of T cell responses to AZD1222 COVID-19 vaccine. At the level of the study: Second-dose recipients at about 4 or about 12 weeks were treated as one pooled group. Study-wide results and caveats: In the spike-specific TCR repertoire, nearly half reportedly target unmutated variant regions. Two AZD1222 doses significantly raised spike-specific TCR breadth and depth over controls.

The method was immunoSEQ multiplex PCR; TCRdb's version includes in-frame clones alone and lacks a portion of them. The sample shows roughly 93,000 clones, about 90% of them seen only once. V gave up 5 bases and J gave up 3 bases, with 16 bases separating them. This CDR3 is 15 amino acids long. Germline CDR1 SGHVS, CDR2 FQNEAQ. This TCR was recovered from an adult in good health. Material: peripheral blood, obtained on day 0 of AZD1222 vaccination. This chain connects TRBV7-8 to TRBJ1-2, with D possibly TRBD1 on 5 matching bases. CDR3: CASSPTRGRDYGYTF. CDR3 nucleotides: TGTGCCAGCAGCCCAACTCGGGGCAGGGACTATGGCTACACCTTC. Drawing the rest from reference TRBV7-8 and TRBJ1-2, the complete variable domain is GAGVSQSPRYKVAKRGQDVALRCDPISGHVSLFWYQQALGQGPEFLTYFQNEAQLDKSGLPSDRFFAERPEGSVSTLKIQRTQQEDSAVYLCASSPTRGRDYGYTFGSGTRLTVV.